This TCR beta chain was sequenced in a study of blood T cell repertoires in COVID-19. This clone has only a few counts. Data came from immunoSEQ multiplex PCR; TCRdb stores just in-frame clones and leaves some out. Of 65,000 or so clones in the sample, around 84% were seen once. This CDR3 region has 14 residues. The germline V and J ends were trimmed by 2 bases and 1 base, with 10 bases remaining between them. Germline loops: CDR1 SQVTM, CDR2 ANQGSEA. This clonotype originated in a man in his fifties with active COVID-19. Material: peripheral blood. The chain recombines TRBV29-1 with TRBJ2-3, with D possibly TRBD1 on 6 matching bases. The CDR3 nucleotides read TGCAGCGTTGAATCAGGGGCAGGCACAGATACGCAGTATTTT. Encoded protein: CSVESGAGTDTQYF.